Following are 9 T cell receptor beta chains from one sample sequenced in a study of blood T cells in healthy people across ages. Primers used in a second PCR of roughly 6 to 11 cycles were a sample-barcoded 5' primer and a J-beta primer mix. TCRdb itself ran the 5' RACE reads through MiXCR, one entry per CDR3 protein. The table includes around 1,800,000 distinct CDR3 sequences, 30% to 40% detected once. Source material: blood. All receptors derive from a human donor in good health.

The chain carries TRBV11-2 and TRBJ2-1; D may be TRBD2 (5 bases). There are 12 residues in the CDR3. In germline, CDR1 is SGHAT, CDR2 FQNNGV. Trimming took 5 bases from V and 15 from J, leaving 17 bases between them. CDR3 nucleotides: TGTGCCAGCAGCCAAAACAACGGGGTGCGGTTCTTC. Protein product: CASSQNNGVRFF.

This clonotype was picked up a small number of times. The gene calls are TRBV6-5 and TRBJ1-4; D remains ambiguous. Germline-derived CDR1 and CDR2 are MNHEY and SVGAGI. The CDR3 has 12 residues. The V and J ends lost 6 bases and 16 bases respectively, with 18 bases between them. As DNA, the CDR3 is TGTGCCAGCAGCTCCCCGACCGACGGCCCGTTTTTT. Translated: CASSSPTDGPFF.

This clonotype was recorded a few times. The chain links TRBV12-3 or TRBV12-4 to TRBJ2-7, with a possible D match to TRBD2 (6 bases). V was clipped by 8 bases and J by 1 base, with 15 bases between them. CDR3 length: 14 residues. Here the CDR3 DNA reads TGTGCCAGCTCCGTAGGGGACTTATCCTACGAGCAGTACTTC. It yields the protein CASSVGDLSYEQYF.

The rearrangement joins TRBV6-4 to TRBJ2-4, with a tentative D call TRBD2 (6 bases). This CDR3 spans 13 amino acids. CDR1 is MRHNA, CDR2 SNTAGT, per germline. V was pared by 9 bases and J by 8 bases, with 17 bases between. CDR3 sequence reads: CASSMGREDIQYF. The DNA of the CDR3 is TGTGCCAGTAGTATGGGCAGGGAGGACATTCAGTACTTC.

The rearrangement joins TRBV29-1 to TRBJ1-1, with D maybe TRBD1 (5 bases). The CDR3 extends over 14 amino acids. Trimming shortened V by 5 bases and J by 4 bases, and 17 bases separated the two germline ends. Germline CDR1 and CDR2: SQVTM and ANQGSEA. The CDR3 reads CSVPTGPGGTEAFF. CDR3 bases: TGCAGCGTTCCCACGGGGCCCGGGGGCACTGAAGCTTTCTTT.

The CDR3 DNA reads as TGTGCCAGCAGCTTAGCCCCAGGGGGCATGGGCTACACCTTC. Translation gives CASSLAPGGMGYTF. The chain combines TRBV7-9 with TRBJ1-2, with 8 bases fitting TRBD1. The CDR3 runs 14 residues. With V trimmed by 0 bases and J by 8 bases, 5 bases remained unmatched. CDR1 and CDR2 from the germline V gene are SEHNR and FQNEAQ (reference sequence).

V gene TRBV20-1 combines with J gene TRBJ2-5; no definite D call. In germline, CDR1 is DFQATT, CDR2 SNEGSKA (reference sequence). The CDR3 sequence is 13 residues long. V was clipped by 6 bases and J by 1 base, with 12 bases between them. CDR3 in amino acids: CSARSVAQETQYF. The CDR3 DNA is TGCAGTGCGAGATCGGTGGCCCAAGAGACCCAGTACTTC.

This clonotype was counted a single time. The chain recombines TRBV6-2 or TRBV6-3 with TRBJ1-5; D is perhaps TRBD1 (5 bases). Germline V CDR1 and CDR2: MNHEY, SVGEGT. The CDR3 is 14 amino acids. Trimming stripped 7 bases from V and 0 bases from J, with 10 bases between. CDR3 in amino acids: CASKTRGSNQPQHF. CDR3 nucleotides: TGTGCCAGCAAGACGAGGGGTAGCAATCAGCCCCAGCATTTT.

This sequence joins TRBV20-1 and TRBJ2-1, with D uncertain. This CDR3 spans 13 amino acids. V lost 4 bases, J lost 3 bases, and 10 bases lay in between. The germline gives CDR1 DFQATT, CDR2 SNEGSKA (reference sequence). The CDR3 loop reads CSAIDQDYNEQFF. CDR3 coding DNA: TGCAGTGCTATTGACCAGGACTACAATGAGCAGTTCTTC.